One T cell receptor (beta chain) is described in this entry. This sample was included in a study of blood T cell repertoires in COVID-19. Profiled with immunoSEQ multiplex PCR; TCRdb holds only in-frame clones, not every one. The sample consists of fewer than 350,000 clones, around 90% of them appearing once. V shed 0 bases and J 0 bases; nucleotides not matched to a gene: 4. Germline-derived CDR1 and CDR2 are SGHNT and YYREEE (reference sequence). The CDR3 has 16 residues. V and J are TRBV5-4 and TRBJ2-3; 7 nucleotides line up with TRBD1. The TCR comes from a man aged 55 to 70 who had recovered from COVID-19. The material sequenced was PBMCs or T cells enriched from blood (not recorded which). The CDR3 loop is CASSLALGQSTDTQYF. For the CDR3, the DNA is TGTGCCAGCAGCTTGGCGCTGGGACAGAGCACAGATACGCAGTATTTT.